Below are 27 T cell receptor beta chains sequenced from a single sample in a study of blood T cell repertoires in COVID-19. Assay used: immunoSEQ multiplex PCR; TCRdb lists only in-frame clones, some missing. The repertoire includes roughly 310,000 clones, approximately 87% of them detected once, and approximately 4% sits in the top ten. Material for sequencing was peripheral blood. These receptors all stem from a woman aged 50 to 60 with active or convalescent COVID-19.

This rearrangement joins TRBV19 to TRBJ1-5; tentatively, D is TRBD1 (6 bases). This CDR3 region has 14 residues. V dropped 5 bases and J dropped 1 base, with 9 bases sitting between them. Germline V gives CDR1 LNHDA, CDR2 SQIVND (reference sequence). In DNA form, the CDR3 reads TGTGCCAGTAGTTCGGACAGCAGCAATCAGCCCCAGCATTTT. Translated: CASSSDSSNQPQHF.

The chain couples TRBV3-1 (or the pseudogene TRBV3-2) to TRBJ1-1; D is undetermined. V dropped 0 bases and J dropped 2 bases, with 13 bases sitting between them. The CDR3 totals 16 residues. Germline V gene sequence: CDR1 LGHDT, CDR2 YNNKEL (reference sequence). The CDR3 loop is CASSQDDSEGNTEAFF. CDR3 nucleotides: TGTGCCAGCAGCCAAGATGATTCGGAGGGTAACACTGAAGCTTTCTTT.

J is TRBJ1-3 and V is TRBV19; D is possibly TRBD1 (5 bases). With 4 bases removed from V and 0 bases from J, the gap between germline ends came to 16 bases. From germline, CDR1 is LNHDA and CDR2 SQIVND (reference sequence). The length of the CDR3 is 17 residues. Here the CDR3 DNA reads TGTGCCAGTAGTAAGGCGGGGGGACTCCTCTCTGGAAACACCATATATTTT. Translated, it gives CASSKAGGLLSGNTIYF.

The chain recombines TRBV7-2 with TRBJ2-3, with 14 positions matching TRBD2. The length of the CDR3 is 15 residues. J gave up 6 bases and V 1 base, and 0 bases lay outside the gene matches. CDR1 is SGHTA, CDR2 FQGNSA, per germline. The CDR3 sequence is CASSLGLAGGDTQYF. The DNA of the CDR3 is TGTGCCAGCAGCTTAGGACTAGCGGGGGGGGATACGCAGTATTTT.

The chain has TRBV5-1 and TRBJ2-1; no clear D gene. V dropped 5 bases and J dropped 0 bases, with 12 bases sitting between them. The CDR3 runs to 15 residues. Per germline, CDR1 SGHRS and CDR2 YFSETQ. The CDR3 region is CASSLLSSSYNEQFF. The CDR3 DNA reads TGCGCCAGCAGTCTCCTCTCCAGCTCCTACAATGAGCAGTTCTTC.

The chain combines TRBV28 with TRBJ1-4, with a weak D call TRBD1 (6 bases). The CDR3 sequence is 14 residues long. Trimming removed 5 bases at V and 7 bases at J, with 14 bases between. Germline V gene lookup returns CDR1 MDHEN and CDR2 SYDVKM. DNA of the CDR3: TGTGCCAGCAGTCCCCAGGGGCACGGTGAAAAACTGTTTTTT. Translation: CASSPQGHGEKLFF.

This chain links TRBV5-4 with TRBJ2-3; TRBD1 matches 10 bases. This CDR3 comprises 14 residues. Germline trimming cut 5 bases from V and 4 bases from J; bases unmatched to any gene: 4. Germline lookup yields CDR1 SGHNT and CDR2 YYREEE (reference sequence). CDR3 amino acids: CASSFGQGADTQYF. CDR3 bases: TGTGCCAGCAGTTTCGGACAGGGGGCAGATACGCAGTATTTT.

The chain uses TRBV6-5 and TRBJ2-3; 11 bases agree with TRBD1. The CDR3 runs to 15 residues. J gave up 7 bases and V 2 bases, and 5 bases lay outside the gene matches. Germline V lookup: CDR1 MNHEY, CDR2 SVGAGI. The CDR3 nucleotides read TGTGCCAGCAGTTACATGGACAGGGGGCAAAATACGCAGTATTTT. Translation: CASSYMDRGQNTQYF.

The chain employs TRBV2 and TRBJ2-3, with 8 bases identical to TRBD2. Germline V gene sequence: CDR1 SNHLY, CDR2 FYNNEI. CDR3 length: 15 amino acids. V shed 4 bases, J shed 4 bases, and the junction held 7 bases outside the gene matches. DNA of the CDR3: TGTGCCAGCAGTGTGCAGCGGGAGTACTCAGATACGCAGTATTTT. This translates into CASSVQREYSDTQYF.

This chain uses TRBV29-1 with TRBJ1-1; the D is unclear. This CDR3 has 13 residues. The germline V gene has CDR1 SQVTM and CDR2 ANQGSEA. V gave up 1 base and J gave up 0 bases, with 6 bases separating them. The CDR3 coding sequence is TGCAGCGTTGAAGCGGGGATGAACACTGAAGCTTTCTTT. Its protein is CSVEAGMNTEAFF.

The CDR3, as DNA: TGTGCCAGCAGTTGGAACAGGCTCTACGAGCAGTACTTC. This gives the protein CASSWNRLYEQYF. The gene calls are TRBV28 and TRBJ2-7; TRBD1 is a possible D gene (5 bases). Germline values: CDR1 MDHEN, CDR2 SYDVKM. Trimming pared 4 bases from V and 3 bases from J, leaving 10 bases between. The CDR3 sequence is 13 residues long. The full variable domain, in which reference TRBV28 and TRBJ2-7 provide the parts outside the CDR3, is DVKVTQSSRYLVKRTGEKVFLECVQDMDHENMFWYRQDPGLGLRLIYFSYDVKMKEKGDIPEGYSVSREKKERFSLILESASTNQTSMYLCASSWNRLYEQYFGPGTRLTVT.

The V and J genes are TRBV6-5 and TRBJ1-1; 8 nucleotides match TRBD1. The germline CDR1 and CDR2 sequences are MNHEY and SVGAGI. V lost 4 bases to trimming and J lost 5 bases; unmatched junction nucleotides: 6. The CDR3 covers 14 residues. The CDR3 protein is CASSLRTGWTEAFF. The CDR3 region has the DNA TGTGCCAGCAGTTTAAGGACAGGGTGGACTGAAGCTTTCTTT.

The chain employs TRBV29-1 and TRBJ2-1, with D possibly being TRBD2 (5 bases). The CDR3 loop spans 13 amino acids. Trimming took off 7 bases at V and 8 bases at J, with 18 bases between the two ends. Germline V gives CDR1 SQVTM, CDR2 ANQGSEA. The CDR3 spells CSAPRWETYEQFF. As DNA, the CDR3 is TGCAGCGCTCCCCGTTGGGAGACCTATGAGCAGTTCTTC.

The V and J genes are TRBV6-5 and TRBJ1-3; perhaps TRBD1 as D (5 bases). V was cut by 5 bases and J by 4 bases, with 12 bases left in between. The CDR3 spans 14 residues. The germline V gene encodes CDR1 MNHEY and CDR2 SVGAGI. DNA for the CDR3: TGTGCCAGCAGTACCCCGACAGAAGGAAACACCATATATTTT. This encodes CASSTPTEGNTIYF.

The rearrangement uses TRBV6-5 and TRBJ1-3; 9 bases are shared with TRBD1. The germline gives CDR1 MNHEY, CDR2 SVGAGI. This CDR3 comprises 14 residues. Trimming cost V 7 bases and J 9 bases; bases outside gene matches: 10. CDR3 nucleotides: TGTGCCAGCACCTCGACAGGGGGAGTCGGCACCATATATTTT. Residues: CASTSTGGVGTIYF.

The chain is built from TRBV5-4 and TRBJ2-3; D call uncertain. The CDR3 length is 16 residues. V gave up 2 bases and J gave up 0 bases, with 13 bases separating them. CDR1 SGHNT and CDR2 YYREEE come from the germline V gene (reference sequence). The CDR3 bases are TGTGCCAGCAGCTTAAAACCACAGACCAGCACAGATACGCAGTATTTT. Amino acid sequence: CASSLKPQTSTDTQYF.

The chain is built from TRBV5-8 and TRBJ1-2, with 7 nucleotides matching TRBD1. Trimming at V came to 2 bases and at J to 0 bases, leaving 4 bases not matched to a gene. The V gene's germline CDR1 is SGHTS and CDR2 YDEGEE. The CDR3 loop spans 15 amino acids. The CDR3 here is CASSLDDRANYGYTF. As DNA, the CDR3 is TGTGCCAGCAGCTTAGACGACAGGGCTAACTATGGCTACACCTTC.

Of note for this clone: One end of the junction is discordant with germline, which a read error may explain. The rearrangement links TRBV28 to TRBJ1-6; D is possibly TRBD1 (6 bases). Germline V CDR1 and CDR2: MDHEN, SYDVKM. This CDR3 contains 14 residues. CDR3 loop: CASSLGRGLRGKDF. Here the CDR3 DNA reads TGTGCCAGCAGTTTAGGGCGGGGGCTTCGGGGGAAAGACTTT.

This rearrangement joins TRBV27 to TRBJ1-1, with no clear D. The V end was cut by 3 bases, the J end by 8 bases, with 13 bases between. Germline values: CDR1 MNHEY, CDR2 SMNVEV (reference sequence). The CDR3 consists of 13 residues. The CDR3 DNA reads TGTGCCAGCAGTTTCGTACAGTCTACCGAAGCTTTCTTT. Translation gives CASSFVQSTEAFF.

The chain employs TRBV5-8 and TRBJ1-1; 8 bases match TRBD1. Looked up from germline, CDR1 is SGHTS and CDR2 is YDEGEE. The ends lost 0 bases at V and 1 base at J; junction bases unmatched: 5. This CDR3 is 16 amino acids long. CDR3 nucleotides: TGTGCCAGCAGCTTGGTCCCCGGACAGGGGAACACTGAAGCTTTCTTT. This codes for CASSLVPGQGNTEAFF.

This chain connects TRBV30 to TRBJ1-1; 9 positions agree with TRBD1. This CDR3 is built from 13 residues. With V trimmed by 1 base and J by 3 bases, 0 bases remained unmatched. From germline, CDR1 is GTSNPN and CDR2 SVGIG (reference sequence). CDR3 bases: TGTGCCTGGAGTGGACAGGGGGACACTGAAGCTTTCTTT. Translated, it gives CAWSGQGDTEAFF.

In this sample, this clone turned up a few times. CDR3 sequence: CASSEVTAGQPQHF. CDR3 coding DNA: TGTGCCAGCAGTGAAGTTACGGCGGGGCAGCCCCAGCATTTT. V and J are TRBV6-1 and TRBJ1-5; D gene uncertain. The germline gives CDR1 MNHNS, CDR2 SASEGT. Trimming took 1 base from V and 7 from J, leaving 11 bases between them. The CDR3 totals 14 residues.

Comment on this clone: The junction and the germline gene differ at one end; a read error may be behind it. CDR3 residues: CASSLAGGPNEQFF. DNA of the CDR3: TGTGCCAGCAGCCTAGCGGGAGGTCCCAATGAGCAGTTCTTC. The chain is built from TRBV7-2 and TRBJ2-1; 11 bases match TRBD2. Germline CDR1 reads SGHTA; CDR2 reads FQGNSA. The CDR3 contains 14 residues.

V usage is TRBV27 and J usage is TRBJ2-2; TRBD2 agrees at 7 bases. From germline, CDR1 is MNHEY and CDR2 SMNVEV (reference sequence). Losses at the gene ends were 2 bases for V and 6 bases for J; bases not matched to a gene: 6. CDR3 size: 15 residues. The CDR3 coding sequence is TGTGCCAGCAGTTTAGAGACTAGCTGGTCCGGGGAGCTGTTTTTT. This gives the protein CASSLETSWSGELFF.

This sequence joins TRBV29-1 and TRBJ1-5; D may be TRBD1 (6 bases). Trimming removed 4 bases at V and 6 bases at J, with 16 bases between. This CDR3 region has 14 residues. CDR1 is SQVTM, CDR2 ANQGSEA, per germline. This CDR3 reads CSVAPGGLGQPQHF. The CDR3 DNA follows: TGCAGCGTTGCGCCGGGGGGGCTCGGTCAGCCCCAGCATTTT.

The V and J genes are TRBV13 and TRBJ2-7; weak D call: TRBD1 (6 bases). Per the germline V gene, CDR1 is PRHDT and CDR2 is FYEKMQ (reference sequence). V gave up 3 bases and J gave up 0 bases, with 12 bases separating them. The CDR3 totals 15 residues. For the CDR3, the DNA is TGTGCCAGCAGCTTCCGTGGGGACAACTCCTACGAGCAGTACTTC. It codes for CASSFRGDNSYEQYF.

The chain combines TRBV5-1 with TRBJ2-1; 11 bases map to TRBD2. J gave up 3 bases and V 6 bases, and 2 bases lay outside the gene matches. Germline CDR1 SGHRS, CDR2 YFSETQ. CDR3 length: 14 amino acids. CDR3 region: CASTLAGGYNEQFF. The CDR3, as DNA: TGCGCCAGCACCCTAGCGGGGGGCTACAATGAGCAGTTCTTC.